The 23 T cell receptor beta chains below all came from one sample that was sequenced in a study of PD-1 blockade in classical Hodgkin lymphoma. Every patient was affected by relapse after autologous stem cell transplantation, while exposure to brentuximab vedotin was not uniform. TCRdb's copy holds only in-frame clones and misses some; the assay was immunoSEQ multiplex PCR. This table holds about 15,000 clones, over 80% found once. The material sequenced was peripheral blood mononuclear cells (PBMCs), taken before the second cycle of nivolumab. The source of these receptors is a human donor with classical Hodgkin lymphoma.

The chain joins TRBV6-5 to TRBJ2-3, with D tentatively TRBD1 or TRBD2 (5 bases each). V was trimmed by 7 bases and J by 2 bases, leaving 13 bases between them. CDR1 is MNHEY and CDR2 is SVGAGI in the germline V gene. CDR3 length: 14 amino acids. In DNA form, the CDR3 reads TGTGCCAGCAAGGGGAGACATCCCACAGATACGCAGTATTTT. Translated, it gives CASKGRHPTDTQYF.

The CDR3 here is CASTDGYGYTF. CDR3 sequence (DNA): TGTGCCAGCACCGACGGTTATGGCTACACCTTC. V usage is TRBV9 and J usage is TRBJ1-2; no definite D call. V was pared by 6 bases and J by 5 bases, with 8 bases between. From germline, CDR1 is SGDLS and CDR2 YYNGEE. The length of the CDR3 is 11 residues. The full variable domain, rest sourced from reference TRBV9 and TRBJ1-2, is DSGVTQTPKHLITATGQRVTLRCSPRSGDLSVYWYQQSLDQGLQFLIQYYNGEERAKGNILERFSAQQFPDLHSELNLSSLELGDSALYFCASTDGYGYTFGSGTRLTVV.

The genes are TRBV2 and TRBJ2-7, with no clear D. Germline V CDR1 and CDR2: SNHLY, FYNNEI. V was shortened by 6 bases and J by 0 bases, with 12 bases between the two germline ends. CDR3 length: 14 amino acids. CDR3 nucleotide sequence: TGTGCCAGCAGAGGTAGACTGAGCTCCTACGAGCAGTACTTC. As protein: CASRGRLSSYEQYF.

V is TRBV27 and J is TRBJ1-1; D is unresolved. Germline V lookup: CDR1 MNHEY, CDR2 SMNVEV (reference sequence). There are 15 residues in the CDR3. Trimming removed 5 bases from V and 5 bases from J, with 18 bases in between. The CDR3, as DNA: TGTGCCAGCAGTCGGGGTAGTGTCCACTTGACTGAAGCTTTCTTT. Protein product: CASSRGSVHLTEAFF.

This clone was detected a few times. The chain has TRBV30 and TRBJ2-4; D is unresolved. Deletions cut 2 bases from V and 0 bases from J, with 17 bases between. The CDR3 length is 17 residues. The germline V gene encodes CDR1 GTSNPN and CDR2 SVGIG (reference sequence). The CDR3 region has the DNA TGTGCCTGGAGTCCGTCGGAGATTTTGATAGCCAAAAACATTCAGTACTTC. As protein: CAWSPSEILIAKNIQYF.

The genes are TRBV30 and TRBJ1-4; D is perhaps TRBD1 (6 bases). Germline V gene lookup returns CDR1 GTSNPN and CDR2 SVGIG (reference sequence). The CDR3 spans 14 residues. V was cut by 2 bases and J by 4 bases, with 11 bases left in between. CDR3 in DNA: TGTGCCTGGAGTTCAGGGGCGGGTAATGAAAAACTGTTTTTT. Translation: CAWSSGAGNEKLFF.

The V gene is TRBV27, the J gene TRBJ2-5; D tentatively fits TRBD1 or TRBD2 (5 bases each). The CDR3 is made up of 19 amino acids. Trimming cost V 0 bases and J 5 bases, with 25 bases left between them. Germline lookup yields CDR1 MNHEY and CDR2 SMNVEV (reference sequence). As DNA, the CDR3 is TGTGCCAGCAGTTTATCGTTTCCGGGACGCCTCCGAATGGGGGAGACCCAGTACTTC. It yields the protein CASSLSFPGRLRMGETQYF.

The chain combines TRBV28 with TRBJ2-5; the match to TRBD2 covers 8 bases. The germline CDR1 and CDR2 sequences are MDHEN and SYDVKM. V lost 4 bases and J lost 5; bases outside the gene matches: 6. This CDR3 is 14 amino acids long. CDR3 sequence reads: CASSSGTSPETQYF. Here the CDR3 DNA reads TGTGCCAGCAGTTCCGGGACTAGTCCCGAGACCCAGTACTTC.

For the CDR3, the DNA is TGTGCCAGTAGTATTACAGGGATGCCCTACGAGCAGTACTTC. Protein sequence: CASSITGMPYEQYF. This sequence joins TRBV19 and TRBJ2-7, with D maybe TRBD1 (6 bases). Germline lookup yields CDR1 LNHDA and CDR2 SQIVND (reference sequence). The V and J ends lost 3 bases and 2 bases respectively, with 11 bases between them. The CDR3 loop spans 14 amino acids.

The chain recombines TRBV5-4 with TRBJ2-6, with D possibly being TRBD1 (5 bases). Germline CDR1 is SGHNT and CDR2 is YYREEE (reference sequence). This CDR3 is 16 amino acids long. Trimming left V 2 bases short and J 4 bases short, with 13 bases between. CDR3 sequence (DNA): TGTGCCAGCAGCTTACAGGTGCTAGAGGGGGCCAACGTCCTGACTTTC. Its translation: CASSLQVLEGANVLTF.

There are a few counts of this clone. V gene TRBV10-3 combines with J gene TRBJ1-1; unclear D gene. Deletions cut 0 bases from V and 0 bases from J, with 11 bases between. The CDR3 consists of 16 residues. CDR1 is ENHRY and CDR2 is SYGVKD in the germline V gene. The CDR3 DNA reads TGTGCCATCAGTGAGTCGCTTGTACGGGTGAACACTGAAGCTTTCTTT. Translation gives CAISESLVRVNTEAFF.

V usage is TRBV9 and J usage is TRBJ2-2; 8 positions agree with TRBD1. The V segment lost 0 bases and the J segment 6 bases; nucleotides outside the gene matches: 7. The CDR3 consists of 16 residues. CDR1 is SGDLS and CDR2 is YYNGEE in the germline V gene. CDR3 protein: CASSVGPGGNAGELFF. The CDR3 region has the DNA TGTGCCAGCAGCGTAGGCCCAGGGGGCAACGCCGGGGAGCTGTTTTTT.

A single count supports this clone. The chain joins TRBV5-1 to TRBJ1-1; D is undetermined. The germline V gene encodes CDR1 SGHRS and CDR2 YFSETQ. V was clipped by 1 base and J by 8 bases, with 18 bases between them. The CDR3 sequence is 15 residues long. Written as DNA, the CDR3 is TGCGCCAGCAGCTTGACCTCGAGCCTCAAATTGGAAGCTTTCTTT. Amino acid sequence: CASSLTSSLKLEAFF.

V usage is TRBV5-8 and J usage is TRBJ2-6; D gene ambiguous. Deletions cut 3 bases from V and 0 bases from J, with 13 bases between. This CDR3 has 17 amino acids. Per the germline V gene, CDR1 is SGHTS and CDR2 is YDEGEE. The CDR3 DNA follows: TGTGCCAGCAGCTCTTGGACGGTGAGCTCTGGGGCCAACGTCCTGACTTTC. As protein: CASSSWTVSSGANVLTF.

The J gene is TRBJ2-2, the V gene TRBV27; the D is unclear. Per germline, CDR1 MNHEY and CDR2 SMNVEV (reference sequence). The CDR3 covers 12 residues. The germline V and J ends were trimmed by 1 base and 7 bases, with 4 bases remaining between them. CDR3: CASSLLYGELFF. For the CDR3, the DNA is TGTGCCAGCAGTTTATTGTACGGGGAGCTGTTTTTT.

V gene TRBV7-3 combines with J gene TRBJ2-1, with D perhaps matching TRBD2 (5 bases). V was trimmed by 3 bases and J by 4 bases, leaving 10 bases between them. Germline CDR1 reads SGHTA; CDR2 reads FQGTGA. CDR3 length equals 14 residues. This CDR3 reads CASSFGTGYNEQFF. The CDR3 DNA reads TGTGCCAGCAGCTTCGGTACGGGGTACAATGAGCAGTTCTTC.

This chain joins TRBV9 and TRBJ2-3, with TRBD1 identical over 7 bases. The CDR3 runs to 16 residues. Germline CDR1 is SGDLS and CDR2 is YYNGEE. The J segment lost 2 bases and the V segment lost 4 bases, leaving 10 bases of the junction unmatched. CDR3 nucleotides: TGTGCCAGCAGCACCCGGGACAGAGTATACACAGATACGCAGTATTTT. Its protein product is CASSTRDRVYTDTQYF.

In this sample, this clone turned up a few times. This chain joins TRBV21-1 and TRBJ1-5; the D segment call TRBD1 is taken from the table without a DNA check. TRBV21-1 is noted as a pseudogene. The CDR3 has 15 amino acids. The CDR3 reads CASSKAGGNNQPQHF. The CDR3 coding sequence is TGTGCCAGCAGCAAAGCTGGGGGCAACAATCAGCCCCAGCATTTT.

The chain links TRBV2 to TRBJ1-5; no reliable D call. The CDR3 is made up of 15 amino acids. Germline CDR1 is SNHLY and CDR2 is FYNNEI. With 3 bases removed from V and 0 bases from J, the gap between germline ends came to 9 bases. CDR3 nucleotide sequence: TGTGCCAGCAGTGACGGATTCTATAGCAATCAGCCCCAGCATTTT. This codes for CASSDGFYSNQPQHF.

The genes are TRBV2 and TRBJ2-1; D may correspond to TRBD1 or TRBD2 (7 bases each). Germline CDR1 reads SNHLY; CDR2 reads FYNNEI. The CDR3 is 15 residues long. Trimming removed 6 bases from V and 3 bases from J, with 15 bases in between. The CDR3 nucleotides read TGTGCCAGCAGCCTTAGCAGGGGGGGCTACAATGAGCAGTTCTTC. This codes for CASSLSRGGYNEQFF.

A single count supports this clone. The V and J genes are TRBV30 and TRBJ2-6, with a possible D match to TRBD1 (7 bases). Between the trimmed V and J ends, which lost 3 bases and 0 bases, there was a span of 9 bases. From germline, CDR1 is GTSNPN and CDR2 SVGIG (reference sequence). The CDR3 spans 15 residues. CDR3 sequence (DNA): TGTGCCTGGAGCCAGGGGGGCTCTGGGGCCAACGTCCTGACTTTC. Its protein product is CAWSQGGSGANVLTF.

This chain joins TRBV10-3 and TRBJ2-2; D tentatively reads TRBD1 or TRBD2 (5 bases each). The CDR3 consists of 17 residues. CDR1 and CDR2 (germline): ENHRY, SYGVKD. Trimming removed 4 bases from V and 2 bases from J, with 17 bases in between. The CDR3 DNA reads as TGTGCCATCAGTGTCGTACCCGGGACCGAAAACACCGGGGAGCTGTTTTTT. Encoded protein: CAISVVPGTENTGELFF.

The chain links TRBV10-3 to TRBJ2-2, with D uncertain. Germline CDR1 and CDR2: ENHRY and SYGVKD. The CDR3 length is 14 residues. Trimming stripped 6 bases from V and 5 bases from J, with 13 bases between. Here the CDR3 reads CAIRLLEETGELFF. In DNA, the CDR3 is TGTGCCATCAGGTTGTTGGAAGAGACCGGGGAGCTGTTTTTT.